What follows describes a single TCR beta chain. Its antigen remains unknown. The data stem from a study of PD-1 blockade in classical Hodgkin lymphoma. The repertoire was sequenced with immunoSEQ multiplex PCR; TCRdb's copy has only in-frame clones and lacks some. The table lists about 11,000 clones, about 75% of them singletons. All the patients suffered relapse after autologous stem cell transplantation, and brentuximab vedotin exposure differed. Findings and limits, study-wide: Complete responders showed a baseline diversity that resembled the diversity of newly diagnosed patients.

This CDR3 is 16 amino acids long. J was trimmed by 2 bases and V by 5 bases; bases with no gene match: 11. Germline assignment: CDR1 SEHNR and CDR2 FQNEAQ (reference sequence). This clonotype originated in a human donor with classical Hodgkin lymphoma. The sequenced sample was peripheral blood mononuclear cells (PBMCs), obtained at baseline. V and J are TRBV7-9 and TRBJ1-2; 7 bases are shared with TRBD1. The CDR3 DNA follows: TGTGCCAGCAGCGCCAGGGGGGACTCAAGGAACTATGGCTACACCTTC. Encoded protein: CASSARGDSRNYGYTF.